What follows is one TCR beta chain and its context. Its recognized antigen is unknown. No clone much larger than this one lies a single base away; base qualities are absent. This record comes from a study of shared clonotypes between healthy human individuals (TCRdb year 2020). Context from the whole study: The cohort included a few men and two women between 18 and 49 years of age. The study deeply sequenced blood TCR repertoires of five healthy adults to estimate repertoire size and the extent of clonotype sharing between individuals. Different laboratories and diverse techniques were used to prepare libraries and sequence TCR repertoires, to increase sequencing depth and limit assay-specific biases. Between about 0.94 and 8.9 billion PBMCs per donor were obtained by leukapheresis. Per donor, three plates each were used for CD4 naive and CD4 memory, two for CD8 naive, and one for CD8 memory. General findings and caveats noted by the study authors: Naive subsets generally had larger estimated clonotype richness than memory subsets did. Incomplete sequencing was indicated by rarefaction of sorted-subset datasets, despite the large sequencing depth. Compared with non-shared clonotypes, the clonotypes found in all four sorted-subset donors had higher generation probabilities. Because the study included a small number of donors, the genetic and exposure-history diversity represented was limited. Sampling was restricted to blood, and TCR repertoires in tissue are likely to differ from TCR repertoires in blood. When a handful of donors were compared, the shared fraction of clonotypes was about 5% for naive CD4, around 4% for naive CD8, more than 2% for memory CD4, and 0.4% for memory CD8. Pairwise subsampling led to the expectation that sequencing depth would affect the degree of clonotype sharing among donors.

The donors were healthy, HIV-negative adults with no recently reported acute infections or vaccinations. Every donor was a Caucasian adult residing in Nashville, Tennessee, USA. Magnetic negative selection was used to enrich CD4+ T cells, after which naive cells were positively selected on CD45RA and the negative fraction became the memory subset. Blood was collected by leukapheresis, and PBMCs were isolated by Ficoll-Histopaque density gradient centrifugation and then cryopreserved in liquid nitrogen vapor phase. Analytical flow cytometry was used to check the purity and quantity of every magnetically sorted T cell population. Genomic DNA was isolated from every sorted fraction and measured by UV absorbance on a Nanodrop 2000c. Using the deep immunoSEQ assay, multiplex PCR amplified TCR CDR3 regions from genomic DNA. Extracted genomic DNA from each cell subset was spread evenly across all wells of several immunoSEQ 96-well plates, with each plate serving as a replicate. Each replicate PCR for sorted subsets received around 200 ng genomic DNA, equal to about 30,000 T cell genomes. Purified libraries were measured with a Qubit 3.0 fluorometer, size-checked on a Bioanalyzer 2100, and measured again with the KAPA Library Quantification kit. Each immunoSEQ 96-well plate was sequenced on its own single-read 150-cycle Illumina NextSeq 550 flow cell. Per the authors' processing: The immunoSEQ output contained only junctional sequences without quality scores, so filtering could not match that applied to full-length reads. To assign V/J genes and CDR3, sequences were annotated using PyIR, a Python wrapper for IgBLAST v1.9, with IMGT germline references. Reads with weak V/J assignments (E-value above 1e-6), missing CDR3, stop codons, out-of-frame junctions, or ambiguous translated residues were removed. V3J clonotypes were defined as sequences sharing an identical inferred V gene, J gene, and CDR3 amino acid sequence. To compute the percentage overlap between repertoires, the number of shared unique clonotypes was divided by the size of the smaller repertoire. RTK rarefaction, the Chao1 estimator, and Recon v2.1 estimates of unobserved clonotypes were used to assess repertoire richness. OLGA was used to compute generation probabilities for all TCRbeta clonotypes that the gDNA method yielded from a few donors. TCRdb took this table from immuneACCESS and kept in-frame rearrangements with V and J called. Such tables lack part of the clones; where checked against another copy, unresolved V genes explain under half of the gap, and the rest is unexplained. V and J calls and clone size come straight from that table; D and trimming were deduced from the DNA. Across this sample there are about 1.5 million clones, with approximately 98% seen only once. In total, the top ten clones hold approximately 0.44% of the sample.

The V end loses 6 bases and the J end loses 8 bases, and a stretch of 17 bases separates them. The CDR3 sequence holds 14 residues, the cysteine and phenylalanine included. The DNA shown is the 42-base CDR3, in frame from base 1. The germline V gene provides CDR1 LGHNA and CDR2 YNFKEQ. The specimen sequenced was naive CD4+ T cells sorted from blood. What the cell subset or site label conveys for this sample: CD45RA+ positively selected. Here the chain combines TRBV4-2 and TRBJ2-4; the D gene is unclear. This clonotype was sampled from a man aged 30 to 39 in good health. The DNA reads TGTGCCAGCAGTCAGCCTGGTGGTACGGACATTCAGTACTTC. Translated, this gives CASSQPGGTDIQYF.